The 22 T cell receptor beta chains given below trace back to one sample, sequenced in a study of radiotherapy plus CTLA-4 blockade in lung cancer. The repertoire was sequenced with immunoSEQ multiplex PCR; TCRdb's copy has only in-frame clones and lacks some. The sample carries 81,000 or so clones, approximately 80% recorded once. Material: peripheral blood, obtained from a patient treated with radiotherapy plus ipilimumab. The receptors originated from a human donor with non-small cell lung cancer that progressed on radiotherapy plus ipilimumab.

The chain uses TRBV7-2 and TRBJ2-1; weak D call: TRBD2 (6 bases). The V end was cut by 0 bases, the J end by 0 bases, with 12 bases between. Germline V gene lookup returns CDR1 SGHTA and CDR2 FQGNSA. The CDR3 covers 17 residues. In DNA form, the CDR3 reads TGTGCCAGCAGCTTAGCGAGGGGACTGAGCTCCTACAATGAGCAGTTCTTC. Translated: CASSLARGLSSYNEQFF.

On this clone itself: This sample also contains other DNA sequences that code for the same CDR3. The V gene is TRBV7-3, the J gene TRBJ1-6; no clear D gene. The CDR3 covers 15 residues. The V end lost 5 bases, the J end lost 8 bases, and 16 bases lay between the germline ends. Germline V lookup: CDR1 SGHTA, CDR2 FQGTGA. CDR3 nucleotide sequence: TGTGCCAGCAGCCCCCAACAAGGTATACATTCACCCCTCCACTTT. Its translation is CASSPQQGIHSPLHF.

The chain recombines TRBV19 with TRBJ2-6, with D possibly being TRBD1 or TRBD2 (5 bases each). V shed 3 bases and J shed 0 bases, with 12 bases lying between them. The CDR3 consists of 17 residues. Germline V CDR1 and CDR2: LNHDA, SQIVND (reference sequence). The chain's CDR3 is CASSMTATSSGANVLTF. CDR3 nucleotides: TGTGCCAGTAGTATGACAGCAACTAGCTCTGGGGCCAACGTCCTGACTTTC.

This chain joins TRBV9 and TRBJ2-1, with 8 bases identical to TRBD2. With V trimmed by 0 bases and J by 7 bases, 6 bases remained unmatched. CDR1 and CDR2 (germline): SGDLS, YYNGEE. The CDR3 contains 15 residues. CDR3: CASSVAGTRFNEQFF. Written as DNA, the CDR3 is TGTGCCAGCAGCGTAGCGGGGACTAGGTTTAATGAGCAGTTCTTC.

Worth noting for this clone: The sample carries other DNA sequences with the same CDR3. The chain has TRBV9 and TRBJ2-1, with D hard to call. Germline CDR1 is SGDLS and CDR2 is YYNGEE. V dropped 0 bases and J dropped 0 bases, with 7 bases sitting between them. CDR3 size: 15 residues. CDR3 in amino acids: CASSVGLSSYNEQFF. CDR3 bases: TGTGCCAGCAGCGTAGGACTGAGCTCCTACAATGAGCAGTTCTTC. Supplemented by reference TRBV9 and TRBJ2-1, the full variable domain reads DSGVTQTPKHLITATGQRVTLRCSPRSGDLSVYWYQQSLDQGLQFLIQYYNGEERAKGNILERFSAQQFPDLHSELNLSSLELGDSALYFCASSVGLSSYNEQFFGPGTRLTVL.

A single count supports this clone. DNA of the CDR3: TGCGCCAGCAGCTTGGGACAGGGCCAAGAGACCCAGTACTTC. Its translation: CASSLGQGQETQYF. The rearrangement joins TRBV5-1 to TRBJ2-5; TRBD1 aligns across 7 bases. CDR1 and CDR2 from the germline V gene are SGHRS and YFSETQ. Germline trimming cut 0 bases from V and 1 base from J; bases unmatched to any gene: 0. CDR3 length: 14 residues.

The CDR3 DNA reads as TGTGCCTGGAGTGAAGGGGATAGACAGCCCCAGCATTTT. Translation: CAWSEGDRQPQHF. The chain joins TRBV30 to TRBJ1-5; a weak D match, TRBD1 (5 bases). The CDR3 is made up of 13 amino acids. The V gene's germline CDR1 is GTSNPN and CDR2 SVGIG (reference sequence). V was cut by 1 base and J by 7 bases, with 11 bases left in between.

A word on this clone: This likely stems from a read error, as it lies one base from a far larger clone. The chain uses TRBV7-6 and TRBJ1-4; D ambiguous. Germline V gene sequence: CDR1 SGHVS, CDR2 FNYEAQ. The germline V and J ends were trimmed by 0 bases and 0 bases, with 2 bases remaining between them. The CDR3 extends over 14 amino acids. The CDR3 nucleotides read TGTGCCAGCAGCTTAGCTCCAACTAATGAAAAACTGTTTTTT. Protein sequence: CASSLAPTNEKLFF.

The CDR3 protein is CASSLARDPTDTQYF. The CDR3 nucleotides read TGCGCCAGCAGCTTGGCCCGGGACCCCACAGATACGCAGTATTTT. This sequence joins TRBV5-1 and TRBJ2-3; possibly TRBD1 or TRBD2 for D (5 bases each). Deletions cut 0 bases from V and 2 bases from J, with 10 bases between. Germline CDR1 reads SGHRS; CDR2 reads YFSETQ. The CDR3 sequence is 15 residues long.

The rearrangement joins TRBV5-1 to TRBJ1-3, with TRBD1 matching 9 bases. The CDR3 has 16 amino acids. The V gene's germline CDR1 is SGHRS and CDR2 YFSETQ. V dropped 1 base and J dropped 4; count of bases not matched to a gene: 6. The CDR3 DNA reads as TGCGCCAGCAGCTTGCCGGACAGGGGCGCGGGAAACACCATATATTTT. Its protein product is CASSLPDRGAGNTIYF. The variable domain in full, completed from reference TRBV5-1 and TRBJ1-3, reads KAGVTQTPRYLIKTRGQQVTLSCSPISGHRSVSWYQQTPGQGLQFLFEYFSETQRNKGNFPGRFSGRQFSNSRSEMNVSTLELGDSALYLCASSLPDRGAGNTIYFGEGSWLTVV.

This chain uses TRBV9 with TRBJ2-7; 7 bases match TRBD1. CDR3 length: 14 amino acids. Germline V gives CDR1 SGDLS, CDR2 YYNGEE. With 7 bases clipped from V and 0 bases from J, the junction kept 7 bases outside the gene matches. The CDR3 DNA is TGTGCCAGCGCCCGGGACAGCACCTCCTACGAGCAGTACTTC. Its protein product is CASARDSTSYEQYF.

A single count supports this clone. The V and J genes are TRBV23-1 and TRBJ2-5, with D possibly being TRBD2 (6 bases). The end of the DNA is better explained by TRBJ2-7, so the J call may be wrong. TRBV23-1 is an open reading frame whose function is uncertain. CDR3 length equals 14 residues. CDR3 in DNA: TGCGCCAGCAGTTGGGGATTCTGGGGGGACGAGCAGTACTTC. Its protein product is CASSWGFWGDEQYF.

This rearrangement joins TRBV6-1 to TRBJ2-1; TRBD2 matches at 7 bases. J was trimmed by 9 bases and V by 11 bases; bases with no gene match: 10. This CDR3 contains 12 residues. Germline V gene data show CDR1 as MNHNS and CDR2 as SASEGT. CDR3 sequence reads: CAAHRGVGEQFF. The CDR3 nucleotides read TGTGCCGCTCATCGGGGGGTCGGTGAGCAGTTCTTC.

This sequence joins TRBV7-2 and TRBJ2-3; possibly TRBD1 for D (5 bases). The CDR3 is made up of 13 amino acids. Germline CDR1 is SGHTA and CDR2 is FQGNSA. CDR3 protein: CAGAPGPTDTQYF. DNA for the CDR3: TGTGCAGGGGCCCCAGGCCCCACAGATACGCAGTATTTT.

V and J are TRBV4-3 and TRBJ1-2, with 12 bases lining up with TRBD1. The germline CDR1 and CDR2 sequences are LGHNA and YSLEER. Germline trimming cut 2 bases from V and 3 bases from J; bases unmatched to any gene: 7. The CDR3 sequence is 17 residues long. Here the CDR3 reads CASSQTPGQGADYGYTF. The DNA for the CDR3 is TGCGCCAGCAGCCAAACGCCGGGACAGGGGGCCGACTATGGCTACACCTTC.

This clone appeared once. The CDR3 is CASSPSLVAGDNEQFF. CDR3 nucleotides: TGTGCCAGCTCACCTTCTTTGGTAGCGGGAGATAATGAGCAGTTCTTC. The rearrangement joins TRBV18 to TRBJ2-1; 9 nucleotides align to TRBD2. Germline V gene sequence: CDR1 KGHSH, CDR2 LQKENI. This CDR3 has 16 residues. Trimming removed 3 bases from V and 7 bases from J; junction bases left unmatched: 10.

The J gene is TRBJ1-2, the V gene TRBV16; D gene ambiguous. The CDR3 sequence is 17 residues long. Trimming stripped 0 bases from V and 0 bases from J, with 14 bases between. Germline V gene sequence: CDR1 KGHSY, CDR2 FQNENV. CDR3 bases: TGTGCCAGCAGCCAATCGAAGTCTCAAGGATCTAACTATGGCTACACCTTC. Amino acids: CASSQSKSQGSNYGYTF.

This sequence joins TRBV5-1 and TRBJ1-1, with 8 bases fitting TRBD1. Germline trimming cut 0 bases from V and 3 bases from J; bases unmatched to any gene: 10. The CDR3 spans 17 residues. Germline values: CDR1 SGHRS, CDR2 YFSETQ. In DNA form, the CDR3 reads TGCGCCAGCAGCTTGGTTGGCAGGGGGCCCTTGGACACTGAAGCTTTCTTT. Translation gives CASSLVGRGPLDTEAFF.

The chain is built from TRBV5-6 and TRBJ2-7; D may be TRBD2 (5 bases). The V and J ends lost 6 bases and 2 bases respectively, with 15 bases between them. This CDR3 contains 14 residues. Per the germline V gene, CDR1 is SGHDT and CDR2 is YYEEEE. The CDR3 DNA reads TGTGCCAGCACCGGTTGGGCCGGGACCTACGAGCAGTACTTC. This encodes CASTGWAGTYEQYF. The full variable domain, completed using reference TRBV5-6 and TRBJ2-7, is DAGVTQSPTHLIKTRGQQVTLRCSPKSGHDTVSWYQQALGQGPQFIFQYYEEEERQRGNFPDRFSGHQFPNYSSELNVNALLLGDSALYLCASTGWAGTYEQYFGPGTRLTVT.

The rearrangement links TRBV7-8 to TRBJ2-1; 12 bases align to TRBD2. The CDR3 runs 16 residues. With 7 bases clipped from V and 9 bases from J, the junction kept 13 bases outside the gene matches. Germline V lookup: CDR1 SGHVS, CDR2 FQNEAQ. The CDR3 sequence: CASIKGRLAGVAEQFF. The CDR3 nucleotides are TGTGCCAGCATCAAAGGGAGACTAGCGGGGGTGGCTGAGCAGTTCTTC.

This CDR3 is CATSRLNGHPQETQYF. CDR3 DNA sequence: TGTGCCACCAGCAGACTAAACGGACACCCGCAGGAGACCCAGTACTTC. V and J are TRBV15 and TRBJ2-5; perhaps TRBD1 as D (5 bases). Germline V CDR1 and CDR2: LNHNV, YYDKDF (reference sequence). The CDR3 is 16 amino acids. Trimming took off 2 bases at V and 5 bases at J, with 18 bases between the two ends.

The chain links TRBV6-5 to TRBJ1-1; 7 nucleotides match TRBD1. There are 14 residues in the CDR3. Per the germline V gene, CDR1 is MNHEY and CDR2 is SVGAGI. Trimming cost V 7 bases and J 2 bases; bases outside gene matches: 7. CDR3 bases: TGTGCCAGCATGAGCAGACAGGGCAACACTGAAGCTTTCTTT. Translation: CASMSRQGNTEAFF.